This TCR beta chain was obtained from a study of blood T cell repertoires in COVID-19. In the original processing: The assay estimated nucleated cells by amplifying reference gene primers. Method: immunoSEQ multiplex PCR; TCRdb's copy keeps in-frame clones and lacks some. Clone size and V and J calls were adopted from that table, with D and trimming inferred from the DNA. The table includes about 100,000 clones, roughly nine tenths detected once. Looked up from germline, CDR1 is SGHKS and CDR2 is YYEKEE (reference sequence). This CDR3 region has 15 residues. The germline V and J ends were trimmed by 2 bases and 4 bases, with 15 bases remaining between them.

The chain uses TRBV5-5 and TRBJ1-1, with D possibly matching TRBD1 (5 bases). Input material: peripheral blood. This receptor was taken from a human donor in a cohort sampled during active COVID-19. This chain's CDR3 is CASSFTQGPSTEAFF. DNA for the CDR3: TGTGCCAGCAGCTTCACTCAGGGTCCCAGCACTGAAGCTTTCTTT.